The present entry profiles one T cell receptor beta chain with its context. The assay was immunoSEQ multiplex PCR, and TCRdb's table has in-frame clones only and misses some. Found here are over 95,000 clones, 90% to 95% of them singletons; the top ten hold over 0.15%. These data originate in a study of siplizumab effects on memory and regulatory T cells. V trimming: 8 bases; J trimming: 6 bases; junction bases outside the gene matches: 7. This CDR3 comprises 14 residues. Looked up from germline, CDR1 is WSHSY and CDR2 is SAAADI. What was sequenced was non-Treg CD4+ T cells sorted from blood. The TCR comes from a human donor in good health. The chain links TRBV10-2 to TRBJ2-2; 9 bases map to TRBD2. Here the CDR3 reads CASYSGGFPGELFF. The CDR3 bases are TGCGCCAGCTATAGCGGGGGATTCCCCGGGGAGCTGTTTTTT.